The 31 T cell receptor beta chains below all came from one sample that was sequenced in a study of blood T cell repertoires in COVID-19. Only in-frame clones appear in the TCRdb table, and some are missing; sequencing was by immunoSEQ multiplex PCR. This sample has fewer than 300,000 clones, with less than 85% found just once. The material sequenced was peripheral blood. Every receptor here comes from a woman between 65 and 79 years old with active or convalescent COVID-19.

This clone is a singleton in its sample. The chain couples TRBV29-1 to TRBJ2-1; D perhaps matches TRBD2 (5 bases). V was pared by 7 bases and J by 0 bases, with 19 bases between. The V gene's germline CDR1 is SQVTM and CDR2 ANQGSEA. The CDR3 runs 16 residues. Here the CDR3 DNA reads TGCAGCGCCCCTAGCCCCTGGGCGGACTCCTACAATGAGCAGTTCTTC. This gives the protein CSAPSPWADSYNEQFF.

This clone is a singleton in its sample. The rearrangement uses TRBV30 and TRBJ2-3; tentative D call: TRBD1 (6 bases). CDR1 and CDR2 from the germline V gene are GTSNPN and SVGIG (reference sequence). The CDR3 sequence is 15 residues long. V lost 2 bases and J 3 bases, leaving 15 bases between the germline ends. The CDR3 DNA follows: TGTGCCTGGAGTCAGGGGTCAGGGGTGACAGATACGCAGTATTTT. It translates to CAWSQGSGVTDTQYF.

This CDR3 reads CASSPFLTDGEETQYF. In nucleotides, the CDR3 is TGTGCCAGCTCACCGTTTTTGACGGACGGGGAGGAGACCCAGTACTTC. The chain uses TRBV18 and TRBJ2-5, with D perhaps matching TRBD2 (5 bases). V dropped 3 bases and J dropped 5 bases, with 19 bases sitting between them. The V gene's germline CDR1 is KGHSH and CDR2 LQKENI. The CDR3 totals 16 residues.

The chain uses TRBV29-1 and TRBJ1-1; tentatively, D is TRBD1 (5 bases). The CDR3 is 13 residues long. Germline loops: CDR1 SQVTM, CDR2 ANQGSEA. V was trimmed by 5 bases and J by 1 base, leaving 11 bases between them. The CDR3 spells CSVTDNPNTEAFF. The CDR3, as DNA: TGCAGCGTTACGGACAACCCGAACACTGAAGCTTTCTTT.

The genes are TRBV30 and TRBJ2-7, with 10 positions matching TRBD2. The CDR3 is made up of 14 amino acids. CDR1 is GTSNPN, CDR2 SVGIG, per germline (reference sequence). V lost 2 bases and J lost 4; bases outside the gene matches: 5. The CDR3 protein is CAWSILAGKYEQYF. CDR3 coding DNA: TGTGCCTGGAGTATACTAGCGGGAAAGTACGAGCAGTACTTC.

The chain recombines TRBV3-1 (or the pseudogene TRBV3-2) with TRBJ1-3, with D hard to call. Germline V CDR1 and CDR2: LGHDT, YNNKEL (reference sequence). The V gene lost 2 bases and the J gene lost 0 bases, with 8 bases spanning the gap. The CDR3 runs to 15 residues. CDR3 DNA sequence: TGTGCCAGCAGCCAACGGGGAATCTCTGGAAACACCATATATTTT. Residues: CASSQRGISGNTIYF.

The CDR3 nucleotides read TGTGCCTATGGGGCCCTCTATGGCTACACCTTC. Amino acid sequence: CAYGALYGYTF. This chain uses TRBV28 with TRBJ1-2, with D possibly being TRBD1 (5 bases). Germline values: CDR1 MDHEN, CDR2 SYDVKM. The CDR3 covers 11 residues. Trimming pared 11 bases from V and 4 bases from J, leaving 11 bases between.

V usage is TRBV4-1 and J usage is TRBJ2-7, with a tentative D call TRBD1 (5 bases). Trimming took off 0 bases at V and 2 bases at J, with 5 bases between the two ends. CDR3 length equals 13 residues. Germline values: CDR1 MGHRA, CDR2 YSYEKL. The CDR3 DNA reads TGCGCCAGCAGCCAAGAGACAGCCTACGAGCAGTACTTC. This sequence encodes CASSQETAYEQYF.

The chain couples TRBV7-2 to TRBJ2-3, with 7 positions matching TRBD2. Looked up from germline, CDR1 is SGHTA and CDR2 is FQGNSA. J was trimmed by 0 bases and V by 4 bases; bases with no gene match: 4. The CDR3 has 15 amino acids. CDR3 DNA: TGTGCCAGCAGCTATGCGGGAGATAGCACAGATACGCAGTATTTT. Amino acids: CASSYAGDSTDTQYF.

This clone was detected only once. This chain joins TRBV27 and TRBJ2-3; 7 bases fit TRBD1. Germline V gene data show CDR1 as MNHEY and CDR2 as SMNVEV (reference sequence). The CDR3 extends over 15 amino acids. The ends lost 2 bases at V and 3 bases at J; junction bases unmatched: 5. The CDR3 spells CASSLTTGFTDTQYF. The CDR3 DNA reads TGTGCCAGCAGTTTAACGACAGGGTTTACAGATACGCAGTATTTT.

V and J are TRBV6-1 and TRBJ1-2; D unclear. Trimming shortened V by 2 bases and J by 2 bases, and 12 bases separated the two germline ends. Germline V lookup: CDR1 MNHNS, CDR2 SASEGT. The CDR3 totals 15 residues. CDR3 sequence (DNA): TGTGCCAGCAGTGAAAAGATGACAATCAACTATGGCTACACCTTC. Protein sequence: CASSEKMTINYGYTF.

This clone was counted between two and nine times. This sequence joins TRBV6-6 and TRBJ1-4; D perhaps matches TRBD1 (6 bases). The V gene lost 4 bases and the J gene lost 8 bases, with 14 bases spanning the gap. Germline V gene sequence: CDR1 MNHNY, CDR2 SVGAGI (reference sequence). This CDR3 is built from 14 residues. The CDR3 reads CASSFPATGEKLFF. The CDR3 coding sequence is TGTGCCAGCAGTTTCCCTGCGACAGGCGAAAAACTGTTTTTT.

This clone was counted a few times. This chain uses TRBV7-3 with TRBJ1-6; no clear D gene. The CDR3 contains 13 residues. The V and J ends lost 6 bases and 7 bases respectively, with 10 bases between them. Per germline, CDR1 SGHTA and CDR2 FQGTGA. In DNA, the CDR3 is TGTGCCAGCAGTAAGGGAGGAAATTCACCCCTCCACTTT. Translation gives CASSKGGNSPLHF.

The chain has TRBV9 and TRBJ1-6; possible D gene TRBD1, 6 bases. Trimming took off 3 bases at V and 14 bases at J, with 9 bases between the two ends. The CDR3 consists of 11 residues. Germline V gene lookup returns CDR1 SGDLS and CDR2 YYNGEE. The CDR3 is CASSDPGALHF. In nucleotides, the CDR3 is TGTGCCAGCAGCGACCCAGGGGCCCTCCACTTT.

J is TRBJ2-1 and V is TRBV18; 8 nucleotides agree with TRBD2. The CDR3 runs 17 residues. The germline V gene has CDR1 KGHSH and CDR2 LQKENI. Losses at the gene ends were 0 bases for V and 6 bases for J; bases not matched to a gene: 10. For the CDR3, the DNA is TGTGCCAGCTCACCACCGTTCTCGGCGGGAGGACGCAATGAGCAGTTCTTC. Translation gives CASSPPFSAGGRNEQFF. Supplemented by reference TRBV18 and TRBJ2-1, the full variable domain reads NAGVMQNPRHLVRRRGQEARLRCSPMKGHSHVYWYRQLPEEGLKFMVYLQKENIIDESGMPKERFSAEFPKEGPSILRIQQVVRGDSAAYFCASSPPFSAGGRNEQFFGPGTRLTVL.

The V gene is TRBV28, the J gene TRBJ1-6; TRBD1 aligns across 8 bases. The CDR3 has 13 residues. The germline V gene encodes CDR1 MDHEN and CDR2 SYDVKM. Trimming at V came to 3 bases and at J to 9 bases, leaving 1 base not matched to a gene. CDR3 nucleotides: TGTGCCAGCAGTTTGACAGGGGTTTCACCCCTCCACTTT. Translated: CASSLTGVSPLHF. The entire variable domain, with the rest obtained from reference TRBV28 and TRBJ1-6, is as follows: DVKVTQSSRYLVKRTGEKVFLECVQDMDHENMFWYRQDPGLGLRLIYFSYDVKMKEKGDIPEGYSVSREKKERFSLILESASTNQTSMYLCASSLTGVSPLHFGNGTRLTVT.

In DNA, the CDR3 is TGTGCCAGCAGTGAGGAGCTCCCCGATAGCACAGATACGCAGTATTTT. This gives the protein CASSEELPDSTDTQYF. V usage is TRBV2 and J usage is TRBJ2-3; no firm D call. V was shortened by 3 bases and J by 0 bases, with 13 bases between the two germline ends. This CDR3 has 16 amino acids. From germline, CDR1 is SNHLY and CDR2 FYNNEI.

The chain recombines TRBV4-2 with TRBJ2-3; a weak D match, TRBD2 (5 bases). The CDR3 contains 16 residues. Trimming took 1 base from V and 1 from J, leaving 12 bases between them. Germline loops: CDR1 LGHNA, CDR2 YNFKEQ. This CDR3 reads CASSQGGNTGTDTQYF. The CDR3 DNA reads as TGTGCCAGCAGCCAAGGAGGGAACACTGGCACAGATACGCAGTATTTT.

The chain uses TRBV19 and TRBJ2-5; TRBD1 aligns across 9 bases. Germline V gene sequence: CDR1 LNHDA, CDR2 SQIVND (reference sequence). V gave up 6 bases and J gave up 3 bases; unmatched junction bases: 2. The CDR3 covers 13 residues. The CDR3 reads CASRRQGEETQYF. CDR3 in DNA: TGTGCCAGTAGGCGACAGGGGGAAGAGACCCAGTACTTC.

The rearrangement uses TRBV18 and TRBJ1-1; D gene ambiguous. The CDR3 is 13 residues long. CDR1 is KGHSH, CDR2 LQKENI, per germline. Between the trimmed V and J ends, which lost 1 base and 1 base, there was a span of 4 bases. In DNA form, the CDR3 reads TGTGCCAGCTCACCACAACAGAACACTGAAGCTTTCTTT. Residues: CASSPQQNTEAFF.

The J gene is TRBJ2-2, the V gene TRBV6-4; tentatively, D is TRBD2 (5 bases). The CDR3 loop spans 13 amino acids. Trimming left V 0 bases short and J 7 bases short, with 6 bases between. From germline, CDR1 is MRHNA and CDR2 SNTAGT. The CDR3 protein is CASSDSRVGELFF. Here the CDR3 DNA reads TGTGCCAGCAGTGACTCGAGGGTCGGGGAGCTGTTTTTT.

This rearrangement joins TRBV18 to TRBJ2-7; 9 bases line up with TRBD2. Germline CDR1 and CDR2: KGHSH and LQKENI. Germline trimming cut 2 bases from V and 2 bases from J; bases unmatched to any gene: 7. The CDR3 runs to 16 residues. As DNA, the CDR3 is TGTGCCAGCTCACCAGGTGCAGCGGGGGGCACCTACGAGCAGTACTTC. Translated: CASSPGAAGGTYEQYF.

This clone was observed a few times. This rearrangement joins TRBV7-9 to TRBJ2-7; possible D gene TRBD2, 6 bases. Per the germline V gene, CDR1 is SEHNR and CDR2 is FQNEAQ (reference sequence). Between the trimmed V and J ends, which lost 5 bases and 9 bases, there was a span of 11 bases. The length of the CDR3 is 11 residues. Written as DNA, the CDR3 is TGTGCCAGCAGCCCCGGGAGTGGGCAGTACTTC. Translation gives CASSPGSGQYF.

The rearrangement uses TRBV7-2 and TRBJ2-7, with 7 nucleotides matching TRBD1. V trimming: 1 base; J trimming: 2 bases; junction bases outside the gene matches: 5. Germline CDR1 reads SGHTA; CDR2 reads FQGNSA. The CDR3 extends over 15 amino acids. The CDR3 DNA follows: TGTGCCAGCAGCTTAGGACAGGGACCGGCCTACGAGCAGTACTTC. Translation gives CASSLGQGPAYEQYF.

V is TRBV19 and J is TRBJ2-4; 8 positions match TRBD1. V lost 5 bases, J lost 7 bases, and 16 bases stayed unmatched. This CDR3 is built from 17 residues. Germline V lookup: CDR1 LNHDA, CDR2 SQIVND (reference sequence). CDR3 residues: CASSPTSGTGGDNIQYF. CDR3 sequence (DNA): TGTGCCAGTAGTCCGACCTCCGGGACAGGAGGGGATAACATTCAGTACTTC.

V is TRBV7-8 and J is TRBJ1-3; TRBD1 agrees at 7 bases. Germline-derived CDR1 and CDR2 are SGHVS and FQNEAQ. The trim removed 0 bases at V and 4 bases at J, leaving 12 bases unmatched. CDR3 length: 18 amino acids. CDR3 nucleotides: TGTGCCAGCAGCTTAGCCTCCATCTGGTCAGGGGGGGGAAACACCATATATTTT. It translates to CASSLASIWSGGGNTIYF.

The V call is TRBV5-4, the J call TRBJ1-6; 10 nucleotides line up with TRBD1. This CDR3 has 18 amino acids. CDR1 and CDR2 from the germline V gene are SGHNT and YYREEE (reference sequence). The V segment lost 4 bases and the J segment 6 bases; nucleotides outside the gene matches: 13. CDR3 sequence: CASSPTGGKVSGNSPLHF. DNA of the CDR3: TGTGCCAGCAGCCCGACAGGGGGCAAAGTTTCGGGTAATTCACCCCTCCACTTT.

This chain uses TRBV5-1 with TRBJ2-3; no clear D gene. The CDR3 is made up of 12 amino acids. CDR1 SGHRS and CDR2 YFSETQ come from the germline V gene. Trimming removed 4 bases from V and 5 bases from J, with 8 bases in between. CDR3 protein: CASSPSQDTQYF. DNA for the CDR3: TGCGCCAGCAGCCCCTCACAAGATACGCAGTATTTT.

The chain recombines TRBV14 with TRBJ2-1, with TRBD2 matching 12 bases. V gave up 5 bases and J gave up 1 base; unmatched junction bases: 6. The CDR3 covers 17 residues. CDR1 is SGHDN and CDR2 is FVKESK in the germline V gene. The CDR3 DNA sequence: TGTGCCAGCAGCGAAAGGACTAGCGGGGCATCCTACAATGAGCAGTTCTTC. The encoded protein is CASSERTSGASYNEQFF.

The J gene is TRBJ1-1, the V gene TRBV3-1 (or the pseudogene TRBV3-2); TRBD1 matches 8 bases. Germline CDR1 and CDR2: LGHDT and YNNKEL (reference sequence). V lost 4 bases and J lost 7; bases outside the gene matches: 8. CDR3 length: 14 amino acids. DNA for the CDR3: TGTGCCAGCAGCCCTCGTCAGGGGGCGGGTGAAGCTTTCTTT. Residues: CASSPRQGAGEAFF.

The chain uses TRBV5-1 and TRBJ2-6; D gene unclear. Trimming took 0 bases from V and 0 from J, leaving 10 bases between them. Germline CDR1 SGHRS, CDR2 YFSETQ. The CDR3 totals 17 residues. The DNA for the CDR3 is TGCGCCAGCAGCTTGGAGGCGACACCCTCTGGGGCCAACGTCCTGACTTTC. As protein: CASSLEATPSGANVLTF.